These 24 T cell receptor beta chains came from one sample sequenced in a study of blood T cell repertoires in COVID-19. Profiled with immunoSEQ multiplex PCR; TCRdb holds only in-frame clones, not every one. This table has some 200,000 clones, roughly four fifths appearing once. Sequences were obtained from peripheral blood. Receptors were obtained from a man aged 30 to 45 with active or convalescent COVID-19.

In its sample, this clone was seen a few times. The J gene is TRBJ1-1, the V gene TRBV19; the match to TRBD1 covers 9 bases. V trimming: 6 bases; J trimming: 3 bases; junction bases outside the gene matches: 5. This CDR3 spans 14 amino acids. The germline gives CDR1 LNHDA, CDR2 SQIVND (reference sequence). The CDR3, as DNA: TGTGCCAGTAGAGGACAGGGGCCTTACACTGAAGCTTTCTTT. Its protein product is CASRGQGPYTEAFF.

The J gene is TRBJ2-5, the V gene TRBV7-2; D perhaps matches TRBD1 (5 bases). V lost 6 bases and J lost 5, with 13 bases in between. Germline V lookup: CDR1 SGHTA, CDR2 FQGNSA. This CDR3 region has 13 residues. The CDR3 here is CASSYQGRETQYF. The DNA for the CDR3 is TGTGCCAGCAGTTACCAGGGTAGGGAGACCCAGTACTTC.

V is TRBV24-1 and J is TRBJ2-5; D might be TRBD1 (5 bases). Germline V lookup: CDR1 KGHDR, CDR2 SFDVKD. V was cut by 5 bases and J by 5 bases, with 17 bases left in between. The CDR3 runs 15 residues. The CDR3 region has the DNA TGTGCCACCAGTGCCCCTCACCAGGGTAGCGAGACCCAGTACTTC. Its protein product is CATSAPHQGSETQYF.

J is TRBJ1-6 and V is TRBV4-1, with 7 bases aligning to TRBD1. This CDR3 region has 15 residues. Germline lookup yields CDR1 MGHRA and CDR2 YSYEKL. Losses at the gene ends were 2 bases for V and 5 bases for J; bases not matched to a gene: 3. CDR3 nucleotides: TGCGCCAGCAGCCAACCCGACAGGGATAATTCACCCCTCCACTTT. Translated: CASSQPDRDNSPLHF.

V gene TRBV12-3 or TRBV12-4 combines with J gene TRBJ1-2, with D uncertain. The CDR3 is 13 residues long. V was cut by 6 bases and J by 6 bases, with 14 bases left in between. CDR3 DNA sequence: TGTGCCAGCAGCTCCGGGCGCGGGGATGGCTACACCTTC. Its protein product is CASSSGRGDGYTF.

Remarks on this clone: A much larger clone lies a single base off, so this may be a read error. Other DNA sequences in the sample encode the same CDR3. The chain carries TRBV7-2 and TRBJ1-3; the D is unclear. The CDR3 is 13 amino acids. Germline V gives CDR1 SGHTA, CDR2 FQGNSA. The ends were cut back, 4 bases at V and 0 bases at J, with 4 bases in the middle. The CDR3 nucleotides read TGTGCCAGCAGCTCCTCCTCTGGAAACACCATATATTTT. Residues: CASSSSSGNTIYF. Looking up the rest from reference TRBV7-2 and TRBJ1-3 gives the full variable domain: GAGVSQSPSNKVTEKGKDVELRCDPISGHTALYWYRQSLGQGLEFLIYFQGNSAPDKSGLPSDRFSAERTGGSVSTLTIQRTQQEDSAVYLCASSSSSGNTIYFGEGSWLTVV.

The chain carries TRBV5-1 and TRBJ2-7; weak D call: TRBD2 (5 bases). V was clipped by 2 bases and J by 2 bases, with 11 bases between them. Germline CDR1 and CDR2: SGHRS and YFSETQ. CDR3 size: 14 residues. CDR3 sequence: CASSFGYGAYEQYV. CDR3 nucleotides: TGCGCCAGCAGCTTCGGCTACGGGGCCTACGAGCAGTACGTC.

V usage is TRBV27 and J usage is TRBJ2-7; D might be TRBD1 (5 bases). The CDR3 length is 13 residues. From germline, CDR1 is MNHEY and CDR2 SMNVEV (reference sequence). Trimming removed 1 base at V and 1 base at J, with 5 bases between. The chain's CDR3 is CASSLYRSYEQYF. The CDR3 DNA reads TGTGCCAGCAGTTTATACAGGTCCTACGAGCAGTACTTC.

The chain joins TRBV3-1 (or the pseudogene TRBV3-2) to TRBJ2-5; 9 bases match TRBD1. V lost 3 bases and J lost 4; bases outside the gene matches: 9. The CDR3 has 16 residues. In germline, CDR1 is LGHDT, CDR2 YNNKEL (reference sequence). The CDR3, as DNA: TGTGCCAGCAGCCACCCAACAGGGGGCACCGGAGAGACCCAGTACTTC. Amino acid sequence: CASSHPTGGTGETQYF.

V usage is TRBV6-2 or TRBV6-3 and J usage is TRBJ2-1; 7 bases agree with TRBD2. The CDR3 length is 18 residues. Trimming removed 0 bases from V and 4 bases from J; junction bases left unmatched: 12. Germline assignment: CDR1 MNHEY and CDR2 SVGEGT. CDR3 nucleotide sequence: TGTGCCAGCAGTTACTCGGGCGCGGCGGGAGCTTGGTACAATGAGCAGTTCTTC. Protein product: CASSYSGAAGAWYNEQFF.

The chain has TRBV5-4 and TRBJ1-4; no clear D gene. Trimming removed 0 bases from V and 8 bases from J, with 11 bases in between. This CDR3 has 14 amino acids. CDR1 is SGHNT, CDR2 YYREEE, per germline (reference sequence). The CDR3 loop is CASSLGLNGEKLFF. The CDR3, as DNA: TGTGCCAGCAGCTTGGGACTAAACGGGGAAAAACTGTTTTTT.

This chain connects TRBV6-1 to TRBJ2-7, with D hard to call. The V end was cut by 0 bases, the J end by 1 base, with 7 bases between. The CDR3 is 14 residues long. CDR1 is MNHNS, CDR2 SASEGT, per germline. The CDR3, as DNA: TGTGCCAGCAGTGAAGCGGGCGTATCCTACGAGCAGTACGTC. Protein sequence: CASSEAGVSYEQYV.

The chain links TRBV4-1 to TRBJ1-1, with 8 bases identical to TRBD1. Germline V gene sequence: CDR1 MGHRA, CDR2 YSYEKL. This CDR3 has 15 amino acids. Unmatched junction bases numbered 4, after V lost 4 bases and J lost 0 bases. The CDR3 DNA reads TGCGCCAGCAGCCCAGACAGGGGCATGAACACTGAAGCTTTCTTT. It specifies CASSPDRGMNTEAFF.

DNA of the CDR3: TGTGCCAGCAGCTTGGCCCGGATTGGCGGGGGCCCTCCTAGCACAGATACGCAGTATTTT. It is translated as CASSLARIGGGPPSTDTQYF. J is TRBJ2-3 and V is TRBV5-4; possibly TRBD2 for D (7 bases). The CDR3 length is 20 residues. Per the germline V gene, CDR1 is SGHNT and CDR2 is YYREEE (reference sequence). The V end lost 0 bases, the J end lost 0 bases, and 23 bases lay between the germline ends.

This sequence joins TRBV25-1 and TRBJ2-7, with TRBD2 as a possible D gene (6 bases). There are 16 residues in the CDR3. V dropped 4 bases and J dropped 0 bases, with 16 bases sitting between them. In germline, CDR1 is MGHDK, CDR2 SYGVNS. The CDR3: CASSGPGTVSSYEQYF. The CDR3 nucleotides are TGTGCCAGCAGTGGGCCGGGGACTGTTAGCTCCTACGAGCAGTACTTC.

J is TRBJ2-7 and V is TRBV9; D not resolved. This CDR3 contains 13 residues. V lost 4 bases to trimming and J lost 5 bases, with 13 bases between them. CDR1 SGDLS and CDR2 YYNGEE come from the germline V gene. The CDR3 nucleotides read TGTGCCAGCAGCCCCGGGTTCGAAAACGAGCAGTACGTC. It codes for CASSPGFENEQYV.

The chain joins TRBV6-5 to TRBJ1-1, with D possibly TRBD1 on 5 matching bases. The CDR3 is 13 amino acids. With 6 bases removed from V and 6 bases from J, the gap between germline ends came to 14 bases. Germline assignment: CDR1 MNHEY and CDR2 SVGAGI. The CDR3 region has the DNA TGTGCCAGCAGGACTTTTGGGGGGGCTGAAGCTTTCTTT. Its protein is CASRTFGGAEAFF.

CDR3 amino acids: CASSLQGAGYEQYF. CDR3 sequence (DNA): TGTGCCAGCAGCTTACAGGGGGCGGGCTACGAGCAGTACTTC. The genes are TRBV11-2 and TRBJ2-7, with 8 positions matching TRBD1. Trimming at V came to 2 bases and at J to 3 bases, leaving 3 bases not matched to a gene. The CDR3 extends over 14 amino acids. Germline V gene lookup returns CDR1 SGHAT and CDR2 FQNNGV.

This clone occurred once. The chain has TRBV4-1 and TRBJ1-4; D perhaps matches TRBD1 (6 bases). Trimming shortened V by 1 base and J by 8 bases, and 14 bases separated the two germline ends. Germline values: CDR1 MGHRA, CDR2 YSYEKL. The CDR3 has 15 amino acids. The DNA of the CDR3 is TGCGCCAGCAGCCAAGCCGGGGGGGCAGGGGAAAAACTGTTTTTT. Translating gives CASSQAGGAGEKLFF.

This clone was detected a few times. This chain links TRBV4-1 with TRBJ1-5; D might be TRBD1 (6 bases). The CDR3 contains 14 residues. Looked up from germline, CDR1 is MGHRA and CDR2 is YSYEKL. Trimming cost V 0 bases and J 7 bases, with 10 bases left between them. The CDR3 sequence: CASSQEGGGQPQHF. Here the CDR3 DNA reads TGCGCCAGCAGCCAAGAAGGGGGAGGGCAGCCCCAGCATTTT.

The chain combines TRBV6-6 with TRBJ1-1; the D gene is possibly TRBD1 (6 bases). The germline CDR1 and CDR2 sequences are MNHNY and SVGAGI (reference sequence). The CDR3 runs to 14 residues. The V end lost 2 bases, the J end lost 2 bases, and 9 bases lay between the germline ends. DNA of the CDR3: TGTGCCAGCAGTTACCAGGGGACCAACACTGAAGCTTTCTTT. This codes for CASSYQGTNTEAFF.

This rearrangement joins TRBV24-1 to TRBJ1-3, with D unclear. Germline CDR1 is KGHDR and CDR2 is SFDVKD. The CDR3 contains 15 residues. Trimming took off 3 bases at V and 0 bases at J, with 8 bases between the two ends. This CDR3 is CATSDEHNSGNTIYF. CDR3 nucleotides: TGTGCCACCAGTGATGAACACAACTCTGGAAACACCATATATTTT.

The V gene is TRBV4-2, the J gene TRBJ1-2; TRBD1 agrees at 7 bases. Germline trimming cut 3 bases from V and 8 bases from J; bases unmatched to any gene: 15. The length of the CDR3 is 16 residues. Germline-derived CDR1 and CDR2 are LGHNA and YNFKEQ. This CDR3 is CASSQPHSKGAEGYTF. In DNA, the CDR3 is TGTGCCAGCAGCCAGCCACATTCAAAGGGGGCGGAAGGCTACACCTTC.

The CDR3 DNA sequence: TGTGCCAGCAGCTTATTAGGGACTGGCGCTAACACTGAAGCTTTCTTT. This encodes CASSLLGTGANTEAFF. The V call is TRBV7-8, the J call TRBJ1-1, with D possibly matching TRBD1 (5 bases). Trimming pared 2 bases from V and 2 bases from J, leaving 15 bases between. This CDR3 contains 16 residues. Germline assignment: CDR1 SGHVS and CDR2 FQNEAQ. Full variable domain (missing parts from reference TRBV7-8 and TRBJ1-1): GAGVSQSPRYKVAKRGQDVALRCDPISGHVSLFWYQQALGQGPEFLTYFQNEAQLDKSGLPSDRFFAERPEGSVSTLKIQRTQQEDSAVYLCASSLLGTGANTEAFFGQGTRLTVV.